One sample yielded the 31 T cell receptor beta chains listed below, sequenced in a study of metastatic and nonmetastatic thyroid tumors. Every patient was untreated before thyroid surgery. TCRdb called clones again from the PCR reads with MiXCR. The data contain about 22,000 clones, around 18% of them singletons. Sequencing was performed on adjacent normal tissue. These receptors all come from a male donor with papillary thyroid cancer or a benign thyroid nodule (not recorded which). Some clones in this sample may be carry-over from other donors' samples.

This clone showed up many times. The chain is built from TRBV28 and TRBJ2-5; D tentatively reads TRBD1 or TRBD2 (5 bases each). Germline V CDR1 and CDR2: MDHEN, SYDVKM. Trimming removed 9 bases at V and 4 bases at J, with 18 bases between. The CDR3 spans 14 residues. CDR3: CASASMGVAETQYF. DNA of the CDR3: TGTGCCAGTGCATCTATGGGGGTCGCAGAGACCCAGTACTTC.

Notes on this clone: A junction end diverges from the germline sequence, so it may reflect a read error. The chain recombines TRBV5-1 with TRBJ2-1; 8 bases are shared with TRBD1. The CDR3 totals 15 residues. CDR1 is SGHRS and CDR2 is YFSETQ in the germline V gene. CDR3 residues: CASILGQGTYNEQLF. The CDR3 nucleotides are TGCGCCAGCATCCTAGGACAGGGAACATACAATGAGCAGCTCTTC.

This clone was picked up many times. J is TRBJ1-1 and V is TRBV11-2; 8 nucleotides agree with TRBD1. Germline values: CDR1 SGHAT, CDR2 FQNNGV. This CDR3 has 14 residues. Trimming took 5 bases from V and 4 from J; bases not matched to a gene: 6. Here the CDR3 reads CASSQDRGITEAFF. Here the CDR3 DNA reads TGTGCCAGCAGCCAAGACAGGGGTATCACTGAAGCTTTCTTT. The variable domain in full, with the rest retrieved from reference TRBV11-2 and TRBJ1-1, is EAGVAQSPRYKIIEKRQSVAFWCNPISGHATLYWYQQILGQGPKLLIQFQNNGVVDDSQLPKDRFSAERLKGVDSTLKIQPAKLEDSAVYLCASSQDRGITEAFFGQGTRLTVV.

This clone was seen at least ten times. The chain has TRBV27 and TRBJ1-1; tentatively, D is TRBD1 (6 bases). The CDR3 runs to 16 residues. The V end lost 4 bases, the J end lost 4 bases, and 19 bases lay between the germline ends. In germline, CDR1 is MNHEY, CDR2 SMNVEV (reference sequence). CDR3 in amino acids: CASSSSGVPTGTEAFF. The CDR3 DNA reads as TGTGCCAGCAGTTCTTCAGGGGTCCCTACGGGCACTGAAGCTTTCTTT.

This clone was seen a handful of times. This chain joins TRBV12-3 or TRBV12-4 and TRBJ2-7, with D maybe TRBD2 (6 bases). There are 14 residues in the CDR3. The germline V and J ends were trimmed by 6 bases and 4 bases, with 16 bases remaining between them. The CDR3 is CASSKTGLTYEQYF. The CDR3 region has the DNA TGTGCCAGCAGCAAAACGGGACTCACGTACGAGCAGTACTTC.

The table lists this clone with many counts. The J gene is TRBJ2-7, the V gene TRBV6-1, with 7 bases fitting TRBD1. Germline CDR1 and CDR2: MNHNS and SASEGT. The CDR3 sequence is 13 residues long. Unmatched junction bases numbered 5, after V lost 6 bases and J lost 3 bases. The CDR3 nucleotides are TGTGCCAGCAGCCGACAGGGATACTACGAGCAGTACTTC. It specifies CASSRQGYYEQYF.

This clone came up many times. J is TRBJ2-6 and V is TRBV4-2; a possible D gene is TRBD1 (6 bases). This CDR3 comprises 17 residues. V was trimmed by 4 bases and J by 2 bases, leaving 15 bases between them. Germline loops: CDR1 LGHNA, CDR2 YNFKEQ. The CDR3 loop reads CASSPGVGVAGANVLTF. Written as DNA, the CDR3 is TGTGCCAGCAGCCCAGGGGTAGGAGTGGCTGGGGCCAACGTCCTGACTTTC.

A few counts support this clone. This rearrangement joins TRBV19 to TRBJ2-7; no clear D gene. The germline V gene has CDR1 LNHDA and CDR2 SQIVND (reference sequence). The V and J ends lost 9 bases and 5 bases respectively, with 17 bases between them. The CDR3 sequence is 13 residues long. The chain's CDR3 is CASSVSRVDEQYF. The CDR3 DNA reads as TGTGCCAGCAGCGTTTCAAGGGTGGACGAGCAGTACTTC.

This clone has at least ten counts. The rearrangement joins TRBV11-2 to TRBJ2-1; D not certain. Looked up from germline, CDR1 is SGHAT and CDR2 is FQNNGV. The CDR3 is made up of 14 amino acids. The V gene lost 2 bases and the J gene lost 2 bases, with 7 bases spanning the gap. The CDR3 loop is CASSLTPPYNEQFF. The DNA for the CDR3 is TGTGCCAGCAGCTTAACCCCGCCCTACAATGAGCAGTTCTTC.

The table lists this clone with a count of one. An end of the junction differs from the germline gene, which may be a read error. The V call is TRBV20-1, the J call TRBJ1-1; 7 positions agree with TRBD1. This CDR3 has 12 residues. The germline gives CDR1 DFQATT, CDR2 SNEGSKA (reference sequence). CDR3 protein: CSAFDRVAESSF. The CDR3 DNA is TGCAGTGCTTTTGACAGGGTCGCTGAATCTTCCTTT.

As regards this clone: A much larger clone sits a single nucleotide away, making a read error possible. The V call is TRBV5-4, the J call TRBJ2-5; D may be TRBD1 (6 bases). The CDR3 is 15 amino acids. Germline V gene data show CDR1 as SGHNT and CDR2 as YYREEE (reference sequence). V lost 4 bases to trimming and J lost 5 bases, with 18 bases between them. CDR3 bases: TGTGCCAGCAGCAGGGGGTGCCAAAAACGGGAGACCCAGTACTTC. This codes for CASSRGCQKRETQYF.

This clone ranks as medium-sized. V usage is TRBV6-2 or TRBV6-3 and J usage is TRBJ2-1, with 14 bases that match TRBD2. The CDR3 spans 15 residues. The V gene's germline CDR1 is MNHEY and CDR2 SVGEGT. V shed 4 bases, J shed 12 bases, and the junction held 8 bases outside the gene matches. This chain's CDR3 is CASSSGLAGGVRQFF. DNA of the CDR3: TGTGCCAGCAGTTCCGGACTAGCGGGAGGAGTAAGGCAGTTCTTC.

This chain uses TRBV19 with TRBJ2-3; 13 nucleotides line up with TRBD2. The CDR3 runs 18 residues. Per the germline V gene, CDR1 is LNHDA and CDR2 is SQIVND (reference sequence). With 7 bases clipped from V and 7 bases from J, the junction kept 17 bases outside the gene matches. CDR3 sequence reads: CASMVTSGGSGGSYTQYF. CDR3 DNA: TGTGCCAGTATGGTGACTAGCGGGGGGTCCGGAGGATCATATACGCAGTATTTT. The variable domain in full, with the rest retrieved from reference TRBV19 and TRBJ2-3, is DGGITQSPKYLFRKEGQNVTLSCEQNLNHDAMYWYRQDPGQGLRLIYYSQIVNDFQKGDIAEGYSVSREKKESFPLTVTSAQKNPTAFYLCASMVTSGGSGGSYTQYFGPGTRLTVL.

This clone was found many times. The V call is TRBV4-2, the J call TRBJ1-2, with unresolved D. The length of the CDR3 is 13 residues. Per the germline V gene, CDR1 is LGHNA and CDR2 is YNFKEQ. Trimming left V 1 base short and J 6 bases short, with 9 bases between. The chain's CDR3 is CASSQATLDGYTF. CDR3 DNA: TGTGCCAGCAGCCAAGCCACCCTGGATGGCTACACCTTC.

There are many counts of this clone. This chain links TRBV27 with TRBJ1-1; D might be TRBD1 (5 bases). CDR3 length: 13 residues. Germline CDR1 and CDR2: MNHEY and SMNVEV (reference sequence). V was shortened by 4 bases and J by 3 bases, with 9 bases between the two germline ends. The CDR3 loop is CASSWGGDTEAFF. In DNA, the CDR3 is TGTGCCAGCAGTTGGGGGGGGGACACTGAAGCTTTCTTT.

In this sample, this clone turned up many times. The chain is built from TRBV5-1 and TRBJ2-3; D gene unclear. The V end was cut by 0 bases, the J end by 8 bases, with 10 bases between. The germline gives CDR1 SGHRS, CDR2 YFSETQ. CDR3 length: 13 amino acids. The CDR3 nucleotides read TGCGCCAGCAGCTTGGGGACCTACGGTACGCAGTATTTT. Its protein is CASSLGTYGTQYF.

The chain links TRBV12-3 or TRBV12-4 to TRBJ2-1; either TRBD1 or TRBD2 may supply D (5 bases each). The V gene lost 9 bases and the J gene lost 3 bases, with 15 bases spanning the gap. The CDR3 is 14 amino acids. As DNA, the CDR3 is TGTGCCAGAACTGGGGGTATGGGCTACAATGAGCAGTTCTTC. Protein product: CARTGGMGYNEQFF.

This clone is medium-sized. Additional DNA sequences in this sample encode the identical CDR3. The rearrangement links TRBV10-3 to TRBJ2-7; D possibly corresponds to TRBD2 (5 bases). Trimming left V 5 bases short and J 7 bases short, with 21 bases between. Germline CDR1 reads ENHRY; CDR2 reads SYGVKD. The CDR3 spans 15 residues. CDR3 residues: CAISSVGPQSGEQYF. The CDR3, as DNA: TGTGCCATCAGTAGTGTCGGTCCGCAATCGGGGGAGCAGTACTTC.

This clone was seen repeatedly, ten times or more. The chain links TRBV20-1 to TRBJ2-2; TRBD1 is a possible D gene (5 bases). The CDR3 contains 14 residues. The V gene's germline CDR1 is DFQATT and CDR2 SNEGSKA (reference sequence). V was trimmed by 3 bases and J by 0 bases, leaving 8 bases between them. The CDR3 protein is CSARGQSNTGELFF. Here the CDR3 DNA reads TGCAGTGCTAGGGGGCAGTCGAACACCGGGGAGCTGTTTTTT.

At least ten counts were recorded for this clone. The chain links TRBV19 to TRBJ1-2, with D maybe TRBD1 (6 bases). Germline CDR1 and CDR2: LNHDA and SQIVND (reference sequence). This CDR3 is built from 15 residues. Trimming removed 6 bases at V and 4 bases at J, with 18 bases between. The chain's CDR3 is CASSQTRTALYGYTF. CDR3 in DNA: TGTGCCAGTAGCCAAACCCGGACAGCACTCTATGGCTACACCTTC.

The chain combines TRBV5-1 with TRBJ2-1; D is ambiguous. The CDR3 consists of 12 residues. Germline CDR1 and CDR2: SGHRS and YFSETQ. Trimming took off 5 bases at V and 8 bases at J, with 11 bases between the two ends. CDR3 in amino acids: CASRDVVDEQFF. CDR3 nucleotide sequence: TGCGCCAGCAGGGACGTGGTGGATGAGCAGTTCTTC.

This clone counts as medium-sized. The chain couples TRBV6-1 to TRBJ2-1; tentatively, D is TRBD1 or TRBD2 (5 bases each). V was clipped by 5 bases and J by 7 bases, with 15 bases between them. The CDR3 has 14 amino acids. Germline lookup yields CDR1 MNHNS and CDR2 SASEGT. The CDR3 spells CASSRDHYGNEQFF. The CDR3 DNA reads as TGTGCCAGCAGTCGGGACCACTACGGTAATGAGCAGTTCTTC.

This clone is categorized as medium-sized. The chain links TRBV28 to TRBJ1-1; 9 nucleotides agree with TRBD1. CDR3 length: 15 residues. V lost 8 bases and J lost 4; bases outside the gene matches: 11. The germline CDR1 and CDR2 sequences are MDHEN and SYDVKM. The CDR3 loop reads CASENRGRGSTEAFF. The CDR3 region has the DNA TGTGCCAGCGAAAACAGGGGGCGCGGGTCCACTGAAGCTTTCTTT.

This clone was seen repeatedly, ten times or more. This chain links TRBV29-1 with TRBJ2-5, with D perhaps being TRBD1 or TRBD2 (5 bases each). Looked up from germline, CDR1 is SQVTM and CDR2 is ANQGSEA. V was cut by 5 bases and J by 4 bases, with 11 bases left in between. This CDR3 comprises 12 residues. CDR3 in amino acids: CSVRLGAETQYF. The CDR3 DNA sequence: TGCAGCGTTAGGCTCGGGGCAGAGACCCAGTACTTC.

This clone came up many times. A much larger clone is a single base away; this may be a read error. Other DNA sequences in this sample translate to the same CDR3. The chain uses TRBV5-6 and TRBJ1-6; TRBD1 aligns across 10 bases. This CDR3 has 15 amino acids. Germline lookup yields CDR1 SGHDT and CDR2 YYEEEE. The DNA of the CDR3 is TGTGCCAGCAGCTTTGGACAGGGGGAATTATCACCCCTTCACTTT. Protein sequence: CASSFGQGELSPLHF.

The rearrangement uses TRBV7-3 and TRBJ2-1, with D unresolved. The V and J ends lost 7 bases and 9 bases respectively, with 22 bases between them. Germline V CDR1 and CDR2: SGHTA, FQGTGA. This CDR3 contains 15 residues. The CDR3 spells CASIPRAGVACEQFF. CDR3 in DNA: TGTGCCAGCATCCCTCGGGCAGGTGTTGCGTGTGAGCAGTTCTTC.

This clone was detected ten times or more. The chain uses TRBV4-3 and TRBJ2-1; 8 positions match TRBD2. From germline, CDR1 is LGHNA and CDR2 YSLEER. The CDR3 spans 17 residues. V lost 0 bases and J lost 4; bases outside the gene matches: 8. The CDR3 spells CASSQDSRGLGYNEQFF. DNA for the CDR3: TGCGCCAGCAGCCAAGATTCAAGGGGACTAGGTTACAATGAGCAGTTCTTC.

With respect to this clone: Sequence at one end of the junction differs from germline and may be a read error. The V gene is TRBV6-1, the J gene TRBJ1-4; D unclear. This CDR3 is 13 amino acids long. The germline V gene has CDR1 MNHNS and CDR2 SASEGT. This chain's CDR3 is CANSNPGGEKLFF. The CDR3 DNA reads TGCGCCAACAGCAATCCGGGAGGGGAAAAACTGTTTTTT.

This clone ranks as medium-sized. The V gene is TRBV27, the J gene TRBJ1-2; 10 positions match TRBD1. Germline CDR1 and CDR2: MNHEY and SMNVEV (reference sequence). Trimming cost V 7 bases and J 4 bases; bases outside gene matches: 6. The CDR3 is 14 amino acids. The chain's CDR3 is CASKPGQGSYGYTF. CDR3 nucleotide sequence: TGTGCCAGCAAACCGGGACAGGGGAGCTATGGCTACACCTTC.

Sample share makes this clone medium-sized (0.01 to 0.1%). V is TRBV6-1 and J is TRBJ2-7; 10 positions agree with TRBD2. The trim removed 6 bases at V and 0 bases at J, leaving 2 bases unmatched. There are 14 residues in the CDR3. Germline CDR1 reads MNHNS; CDR2 reads SASEGT. The CDR3 region is CASRRTSGSYEQYV. The CDR3 DNA is TGTGCCAGCAGGCGGACTAGCGGCTCCTACGAGCAGTACGTC.

This clone is medium-sized. This chain joins TRBV12-3 or TRBV12-4 and TRBJ1-2; no clear D gene. The V gene lost 7 bases and the J gene lost 2 bases, with 8 bases spanning the gap. This CDR3 is 12 amino acids long. The CDR3, as DNA: TGTGCCAGCATCCGAGACAACTATGGCTACACCTTC. This sequence encodes CASIRDNYGYTF.